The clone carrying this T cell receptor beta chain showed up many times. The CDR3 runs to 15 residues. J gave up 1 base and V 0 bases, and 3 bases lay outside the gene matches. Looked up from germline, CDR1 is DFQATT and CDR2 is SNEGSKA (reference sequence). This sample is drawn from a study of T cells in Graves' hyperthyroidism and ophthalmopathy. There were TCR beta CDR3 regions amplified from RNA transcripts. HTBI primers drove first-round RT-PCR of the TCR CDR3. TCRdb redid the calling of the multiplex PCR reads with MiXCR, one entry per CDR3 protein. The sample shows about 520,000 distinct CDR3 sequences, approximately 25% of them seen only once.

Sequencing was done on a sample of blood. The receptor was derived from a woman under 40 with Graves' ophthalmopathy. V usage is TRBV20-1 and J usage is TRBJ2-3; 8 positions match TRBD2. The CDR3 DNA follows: TGCAGTGCTAGAGAGAGCGGGGGAGGCACAGATACGCAGTATTTT. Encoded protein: CSARESGGGTDTQYF.